One T cell receptor beta chain is described in this entry. The germline CDR1 and CDR2 sequences are SGHTA and FQGTGA. This CDR3 spans 15 amino acids. With 8 bases clipped from V and 6 bases from J, the junction kept 11 bases outside the gene matches. Living in about two dozen US areas, the participants were between about 18 and 95 years of age. Allocation to cohorts depended on clinical history reported by the participants. The sample originates from a study of blood T cell repertoires in COVID-19. Study-level information: Sites across the United States, Italy and Spain contributed samples from acute and convalescent COVID-19.

This table comes from immunoSEQ multiplex PCR, and its TCRdb copy is limited to in-frame clones, with some not included. The sample has 250,000 or so clones; about 87% are singletons. Input material: PBMCs or T cells enriched from blood (not recorded which). The rearrangement uses TRBV7-3 and TRBJ2-2; TRBD2 agrees at 8 bases. This clonotype was obtained from a woman under 40 with acute COVID-19. The CDR3 DNA reads TGTGCCAGCGGCCCTGGGACTAGAGAATCCGGGGAGCTGTTTTTT. Its protein product is CASGPGTRESGELFF. Supplemented by reference TRBV7-3 and TRBJ2-2, the full variable domain reads GAGVSQTPSNKVTEKGKYVELRCDPISGHTALYWYRQSLGQGPEFLIYFQGTGAADDSGLPNDRFFAVRPEGSVSTLKIQRTERGDSAVYLCASGPGTRESGELFFGEGSRLTVL.